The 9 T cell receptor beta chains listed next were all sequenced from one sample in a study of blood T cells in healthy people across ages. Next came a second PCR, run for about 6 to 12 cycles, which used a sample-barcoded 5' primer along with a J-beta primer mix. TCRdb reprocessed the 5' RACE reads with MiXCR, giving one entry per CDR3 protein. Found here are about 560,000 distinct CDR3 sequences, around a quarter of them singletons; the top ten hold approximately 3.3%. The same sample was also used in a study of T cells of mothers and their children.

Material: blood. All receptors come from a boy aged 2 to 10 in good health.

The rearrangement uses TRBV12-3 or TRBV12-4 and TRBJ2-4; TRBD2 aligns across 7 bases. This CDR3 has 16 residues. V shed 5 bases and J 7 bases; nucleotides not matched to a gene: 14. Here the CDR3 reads CASSPSPGGSWNIQYF. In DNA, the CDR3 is TGTGCCAGCAGTCCCTCGCCGGGGGGAAGTTGGAACATTCAGTACTTC.

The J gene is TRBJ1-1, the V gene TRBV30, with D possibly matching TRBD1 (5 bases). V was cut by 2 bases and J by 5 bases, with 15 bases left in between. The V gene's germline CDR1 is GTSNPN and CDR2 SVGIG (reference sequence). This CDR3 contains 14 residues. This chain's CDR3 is CAWSRGLLGTEAFF. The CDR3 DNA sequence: TGTGCCTGGAGTCGGGGCCTCCTGGGGACTGAAGCTTTCTTT.

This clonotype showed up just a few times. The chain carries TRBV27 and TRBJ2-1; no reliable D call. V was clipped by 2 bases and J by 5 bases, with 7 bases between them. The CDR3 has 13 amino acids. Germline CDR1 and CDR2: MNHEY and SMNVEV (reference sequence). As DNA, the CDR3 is TGTGCCAGCAGTTTAAGGCCGAACAATGAGCAGTTCTTC. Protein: CASSLRPNNEQFF.

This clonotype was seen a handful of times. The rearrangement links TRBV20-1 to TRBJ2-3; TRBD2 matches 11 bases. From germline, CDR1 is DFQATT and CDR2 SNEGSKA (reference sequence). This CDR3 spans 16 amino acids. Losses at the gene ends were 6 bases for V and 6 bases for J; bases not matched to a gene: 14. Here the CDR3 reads CSAPHLGSGRVDTQYF. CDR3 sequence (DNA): TGCAGTGCCCCCCATTTGGGTAGCGGGAGGGTCGATACGCAGTATTTT.

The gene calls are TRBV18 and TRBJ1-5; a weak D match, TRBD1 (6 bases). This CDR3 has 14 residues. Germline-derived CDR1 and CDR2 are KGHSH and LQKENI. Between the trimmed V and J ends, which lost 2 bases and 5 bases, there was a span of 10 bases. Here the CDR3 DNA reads TGTGCCAGCTCACCAAACAGGGTGGATCAGCCCCAGCATTTT. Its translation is CASSPNRVDQPQHF.

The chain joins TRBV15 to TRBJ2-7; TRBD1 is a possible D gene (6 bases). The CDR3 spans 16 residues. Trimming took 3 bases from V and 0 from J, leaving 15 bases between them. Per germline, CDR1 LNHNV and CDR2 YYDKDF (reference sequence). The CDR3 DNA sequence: TGTGCCACCAGCAGGGGCTTGGCGGACAGCTCCTACGAGCAGTACTTC. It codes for CATSRGLADSSYEQYF.

The chain's CDR3 is CASSLETADEQFF. The CDR3 nucleotides are TGCGCCAGCAGCTTGGAGACAGCGGATGAGCAGTTCTTC. The V gene is TRBV5-1, the J gene TRBJ2-1, with D perhaps assigned TRBD1 or TRBD2 (5 bases each). With 0 bases removed from V and 8 bases from J, the gap between germline ends came to 9 bases. From germline, CDR1 is SGHRS and CDR2 YFSETQ. This CDR3 is 13 amino acids long. Together with reference TRBV5-1 and TRBJ2-1, the CDR3 gives the full variable domain: KAGVTQTPRYLIKTRGQQVTLSCSPISGHRSVSWYQQTPGQGLQFLFEYFSETQRNKGNFPGRFSGRQFSNSRSEMNVSTLELGDSALYLCASSLETADEQFFGPGTRLTVL.

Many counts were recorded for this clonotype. CDR3 in DNA: TGTGCCAGCAGCTTCGTGACTAGCGGGACGCGCCAAGAGACCCAGTACTTC. Residues: CASSFVTSGTRQETQYF. The chain employs TRBV7-6 and TRBJ2-5; the match to TRBD2 covers 11 bases. CDR1 SGHVS and CDR2 FNYEAQ come from the germline V gene. After removal of 3 bases from V and 1 base from J, the junction contained 7 bases not matched to a gene. This CDR3 has 17 residues. Filled out from reference TRBV7-6 and TRBJ2-5, the complete variable domain reads GAGVSQSPRYKVTKRGQDVALRCDPISGHVSLYWYRQALGQGPEFLTYFNYEAQQDKSGLPNDRFSAERPEGSISTLTIQRTEQRDSAMYRCASSFVTSGTRQETQYFGPGTRLLVL.

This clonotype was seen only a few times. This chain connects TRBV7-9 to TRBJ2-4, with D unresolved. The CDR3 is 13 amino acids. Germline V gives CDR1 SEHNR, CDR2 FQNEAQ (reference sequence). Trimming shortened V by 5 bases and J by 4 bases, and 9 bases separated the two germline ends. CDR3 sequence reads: CASSHFRKNIQYF. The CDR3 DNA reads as TGTGCCAGCAGCCATTTTAGAAAAAACATTCAGTACTTC. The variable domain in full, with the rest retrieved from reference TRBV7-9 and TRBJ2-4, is DTGVSQNPRHKITKRGQNVTFRCDPISEHNRLYWYRQTLGQGPEFLTYFQNEAQLEKSRLLSDRFSAERPKGSFSTLEIQRTEQGDSAMYLCASSHFRKNIQYFGAGTRLSVL.